The next 17 T cell receptor beta chains were all read from a single sample in a study of OX40 agonist ivuxolimab in advanced cancers. The method was immunoSEQ multiplex PCR; TCRdb's version includes in-frame clones alone and lacks a portion of them. The sample lists about 48,000 clones, about 89% occurring once. Sequencing was performed on CD4+ or CD8+ T cells sorted from blood, taken in a trial of the OX40 agonist ivuxolimab. These receptors all come from an adult with an advanced solid tumor such as melanoma, head and neck, liver or kidney cancer.

The gene calls are TRBV23-1 and TRBJ1-1, with 7 bases identical to TRBD1. TRBV23-1 is classed as an ORF, of uncertain function. The CDR3 is made up of 14 amino acids. The J segment lost 3 bases and the V segment lost 4 bases, leaving 5 bases of the junction unmatched. The CDR3 DNA reads TGCGCCAGCAGTCGAAAGACAGGGCACACTGAAGCTTTCTTT. Its protein is CASSRKTGHTEAFF.

This clone has only one observation. This rearrangement joins TRBV30 to TRBJ1-1; 7 bases are a match to TRBD1. V dropped 5 bases and J dropped 14; count of bases not matched to a gene: 8. Germline values: CDR1 GTSNPN, CDR2 SVGIG (reference sequence). CDR3 length: 10 residues. DNA of the CDR3: TGTGCCTGGTCCACAGGGGTCCCGTTCTTT. As protein: CAWSTGVPFF.

The V and J genes are TRBV6-4 and TRBJ2-1; D possibly corresponds to TRBD1 (5 bases). The V gene lost 4 bases and the J gene lost 5 bases, with 18 bases spanning the gap. The CDR3 spans 16 residues. Germline CDR1 reads MRHNA; CDR2 reads SNTAGT. The CDR3 DNA reads TGTGCCAGCAGTGTGACAGCTACAAGAAAGGACAATGAGCAGTTCTTC. Its protein product is CASSVTATRKDNEQFF.

This clone was counted a few times. V usage is TRBV15 and J usage is TRBJ2-3; TRBD2 aligns across 10 bases. This CDR3 is 18 amino acids long. The germline gives CDR1 LNHNV, CDR2 YYDKDF (reference sequence). V trimming: 2 bases; J trimming: 2 bases; junction bases outside the gene matches: 10. The CDR3 region has the DNA TGTGCCACCAGCAGACAAAGGACTAGCGGACTTTACACAGATACGCAGTATTTT. It yields the protein CATSRQRTSGLYTDTQYF.

The rearrangement uses TRBV28 and TRBJ2-7; a possible D gene is TRBD2 (6 bases). The germline V and J ends were trimmed by 3 bases and 3 bases, with 9 bases remaining between them. The CDR3 has 13 residues. CDR1 and CDR2 from the germline V gene are MDHEN and SYDVKM. CDR3 amino acids: CASSLFGGYEQYF. In DNA, the CDR3 is TGTGCCAGCAGTTTGTTCGGGGGCTACGAGCAGTACTTC.

The chain is built from TRBV4-1 and TRBJ2-7, with TRBD2 matching 7 bases. Germline V gene lookup returns CDR1 MGHRA and CDR2 YSYEKL. CDR3 size: 15 residues. V gave up 1 base and J gave up 3 bases; unmatched junction bases: 6. CDR3: CASSQGSGEGYEQYF. Here the CDR3 DNA reads TGCGCCAGCAGCCAAGGTTCGGGGGAGGGCTACGAGCAGTACTTC.

This chain links TRBV27 with TRBJ2-1; 12 nucleotides agree with TRBD2. Germline-derived CDR1 and CDR2 are MNHEY and SMNVEV (reference sequence). This CDR3 is 16 amino acids long. Unmatched junction bases numbered 6, after V lost 2 bases and J lost 7 bases. CDR3 sequence (DNA): TGTGCCAGCAGTTTACTACTAGCGGGGGGAGTAAATGAGCAGTTCTTC. It is translated as CASSLLLAGGVNEQFF.

The chain couples TRBV4-1 to TRBJ2-2; D gene unclear. Trimming left V 0 bases short and J 5 bases short, with 16 bases between. Per the germline V gene, CDR1 is MGHRA and CDR2 is YSYEKL. This CDR3 has 17 residues. In DNA form, the CDR3 reads TGCGCCAGCAGCCAAGACAGCAGGTTGAGTGATACCGGGGAGCTGTTTTTT. This translates into CASSQDSRLSDTGELFF.

The rearrangement uses TRBV9 and TRBJ2-7, with D possibly TRBD2 on 6 matching bases. The germline V gene has CDR1 SGDLS and CDR2 YYNGEE. The CDR3 sequence is 13 residues long. V lost 0 bases and J 7 bases, leaving 11 bases between the germline ends. The CDR3 loop is CASSVGVGREQYF. The CDR3 DNA sequence: TGTGCCAGCAGCGTAGGGGTAGGGAGGGAGCAGTACTTC. Using reference TRBV9 and TRBJ2-7 for the parts outside the CDR3, the full variable domain is DSGVTQTPKHLITATGQRVTLRCSPRSGDLSVYWYQQSLDQGLQFLIQYYNGEERAKGNILERFSAQQFPDLHSELNLSSLELGDSALYFCASSVGVGREQYFGPGTRLTVT.

This chain uses TRBV6-1 with TRBJ2-2; D might be TRBD1 or TRBD2, each matching 6 bases. In germline, CDR1 is MNHNS, CDR2 SASEGT. The CDR3 covers 16 residues. The germline V and J ends were trimmed by 2 bases and 4 bases, with 14 bases remaining between them. The chain's CDR3 is CASSEIGGLATGELFF. The CDR3 bases are TGTGCCAGCAGTGAAATTGGGGGGCTGGCCACCGGGGAGCTGTTTTTT.

This CDR3 reads CASSLGFSFETQYF. The CDR3 DNA reads as TGTGCCAGCAGCTTAGGTTTCTCTTTTGAGACCCAGTACTTC. V and J are TRBV11-2 and TRBJ2-5; D gene uncertain. The V and J ends lost 1 base and 5 bases respectively, with 11 bases between them. The CDR3 runs 14 residues. In germline, CDR1 is SGHAT, CDR2 FQNNGV.

To note about this clone: One end of the junction is discordant with germline, which a read error may explain. The chain couples TRBV11-1 to TRBJ2-1; D tentatively fits TRBD1 or TRBD2 (5 bases each). The CDR3 sequence is 11 residues long. Germline-derived CDR1 and CDR2 are SGHAT and FQDESV (reference sequence). The CDR3 sequence is CASSHGAESLF. CDR3 sequence (DNA): TGTGCCAGCAGCCACGGGGCCGAGTCCCTCTTC.

The rearrangement joins TRBV11-2 to TRBJ2-3; no definite D call. V was trimmed by 1 base and J by 4 bases, leaving 21 bases between them. The CDR3 totals 18 residues. CDR1 is SGHAT and CDR2 is FQNNGV in the germline V gene. CDR3 DNA sequence: TGTGCCAGCAGCTTAGTATGGACCCCAACCCCCCGGGCAGATACGCAGTATTTT. Amino acid sequence: CASSLVWTPTPRADTQYF.

The rearrangement links TRBV5-1 to TRBJ2-7; the D is unclear. The V end was cut by 0 bases, the J end by 4 bases, with 5 bases between. The CDR3 runs 12 residues. Germline CDR1 SGHRS, CDR2 YFSETQ. The CDR3 protein is CASSLEGYEQYF. The CDR3, as DNA: TGCGCCAGCAGCTTGGAGGGATACGAGCAGTACTTC. The variable domain in full, with the rest retrieved from reference TRBV5-1 and TRBJ2-7, is KAGVTQTPRYLIKTRGQQVTLSCSPISGHRSVSWYQQTPGQGLQFLFEYFSETQRNKGNFPGRFSGRQFSNSRSEMNVSTLELGDSALYLCASSLEGYEQYFGPGTRLTVT.

J is TRBJ2-7 and V is TRBV7-9, with 7 positions matching TRBD1. CDR1 is SEHNR and CDR2 is FQNEAQ in the germline V gene (reference sequence). V was pared by 5 bases and J by 3 bases, with 7 bases of the junction left unmatched. CDR3 length: 14 residues. The CDR3 DNA follows: TGTGCCAGCAGCCTACAGGGGCAGGGCTACGAGCAGTACTTC. Amino acid sequence: CASSLQGQGYEQYF.

The chain links TRBV19 to TRBJ2-1; no clear D gene. V lost 5 bases and J 3 bases, leaving 5 bases between the germline ends. This CDR3 comprises 12 residues. Germline V CDR1 and CDR2: LNHDA, SQIVND (reference sequence). The DNA of the CDR3 is TGTGCCAGTAGTCCAGACTACAATGAGCAGTTCTTC. This encodes CASSPDYNEQFF. The variable domain in full, with the rest retrieved from reference TRBV19 and TRBJ2-1, is DGGITQSPKYLFRKEGQNVTLSCEQNLNHDAMYWYRQDPGQGLRLIYYSQIVNDFQKGDIAEGYSVSREKKESFPLTVTSAQKNPTAFYLCASSPDYNEQFFGPGTRLTVL.

The chain recombines TRBV9 with TRBJ1-5, with a weak D call TRBD1 (6 bases). V lost 3 bases to trimming and J lost 5 bases, with 6 bases between them. The CDR3 sequence is 12 residues long. Germline values: CDR1 SGDLS, CDR2 YYNGEE. DNA of the CDR3: TGTGCCAGCAGCGCAGGGGATCAGCCCCAGCATTTT. Its translation is CASSAGDQPQHF.